These T cell receptor beta chains were read from a single sample in a study of blood T cell repertoires in COVID-19. Sequencing used immunoSEQ multiplex PCR; TCRdb keeps in-frame clones, though not all of them. The table includes approximately 250,000 clones, 85% to 90% detected once. Sequenced material: peripheral blood. The receptors were sampled from a man younger than 35 with active or convalescent COVID-19. Both conserved end residues are part of each CDR3. Each record gives: J gene, clone size, CDR3 length, D gene, V gene, CDR3 protein, CDR3 DNA. D genes are given only for firm matches. Only part of the rows carry a size: once, few, many, or a class if the clone is expanded.

j_call: TRBJ2-7; clone_size: .; cdr3_length: 14; d_call: .; v_call: TRBV4-1; cdr3_aa: CASSHQTPFDEQYF; cdr3_nt: TGCGCCAGCAGCCACCAAACACCCTTTGACGAGCAGTACTTC
j_call: TRBJ2-3; clone_size: .; cdr3_length: 17; d_call: .; v_call: TRBV5-1; cdr3_aa: CASSLEGGTPSTDTQYF; cdr3_nt: TGCGCCAGCAGCTTGGAAGGCGGGACTCCTAGCACAGATACGCAGTATTTT
j_call: TRBJ1-1; clone_size: .; cdr3_length: 14; d_call: .; v_call: TRBV6-6; cdr3_aa: CASSVQVMNTEAFF; cdr3_nt: TGTGCCAGCAGCGTACAGGTTATGAACACTGAAGCTTTCTTT
j_call: TRBJ2-5; clone_size: .; cdr3_length: 15; d_call: TRBD1; v_call: TRBV5-6; cdr3_aa: CASSRPGQGRETQYF; cdr3_nt: TGTGCCAGCAGCCGCCCGGGACAGGGTCGTGAGACCCAGTACTTC
j_call: TRBJ2-2; clone_size: .; cdr3_length: 13; d_call: .; v_call: TRBV6-5; cdr3_aa: CASKDFRPGELFF; cdr3_nt: TGTGCCAGCAAGGACTTTAGGCCCGGGGAGCTGTTTTTT
j_call: TRBJ2-2; clone_size: .; cdr3_length: 18; d_call: TRBD2; v_call: TRBV12-5; cdr3_aa: CASGLGLAGTLNTGELFF; cdr3_nt: TGTGCTAGTGGTTTGGGACTAGCGGGAACCTTGAACACCGGGGAGCTGTTTTTT
j_call: TRBJ2-1; clone_size: .; cdr3_length: 15; d_call: TRBD2; v_call: TRBV7-2; cdr3_aa: CASRRLADPYNEQFF; cdr3_nt: TGTGCCAGCAGACGACTAGCGGACCCTTACAATGAGCAGTTCTTC
j_call: TRBJ1-3; clone_size: .; cdr3_length: 14; d_call: TRBD1; v_call: TRBV9; cdr3_aa: CASSDQGGGNTIYF; cdr3_nt: TGTGCCAGCAGCGACCAGGGGGGTGGAAACACCATATATTTT
j_call: TRBJ1-5; clone_size: once; cdr3_length: 13; d_call: .; v_call: TRBV24-1; cdr3_aa: CATSLVGNQPQHF; cdr3_nt: TGTGCCACCAGTCTAGTCGGCAATCAGCCCCAGCATTTT
j_call: TRBJ1-6; clone_size: .; cdr3_length: 14; d_call: TRBD1; v_call: TRBV6-1; cdr3_aa: CASSERGRDSPLHF; cdr3_nt: TGTGCCAGCAGTGAAAGGGGGCGGGATTCACCCCTCCACTTT
j_call: TRBJ1-5; clone_size: .; cdr3_length: 20; d_call: .; v_call: TRBV7-6; cdr3_aa: CASSLVQQEKAPYSNQPQHF; cdr3_nt: TGTGCCAGCAGCTTAGTACAGCAAGAAAAAGCACCATATAGCAATCAGCCCCAGCATTTT
j_call: TRBJ2-7; clone_size: .; cdr3_length: 14; d_call: TRBD1; v_call: TRBV2; cdr3_aa: CASSAGTGHPEQYF; cdr3_nt: TGTGCCAGCAGTGCCGGGACAGGGCACCCCGAGCAGTACTTC
j_call: TRBJ2-1; clone_size: .; cdr3_length: 16; d_call: TRBD2; v_call: TRBV18; cdr3_aa: CASSPEELTSAGEQFF; cdr3_nt: TGTGCCAGCTCACCAGAGGAACTAACTAGCGCTGGTGAGCAGTTCTTC
j_call: TRBJ2-7; clone_size: few; cdr3_length: 14; d_call: .; v_call: TRBV19; cdr3_aa: CASSIVPRQREQYF; cdr3_nt: TGTGCCAGTAGTATAGTTCCACGGCAGCGCGAGCAGTACTTC
j_call: TRBJ1-4; clone_size: .; cdr3_length: 13; d_call: TRBD1; v_call: TRBV2; cdr3_aa: CASRTGTAGKLFF; cdr3_nt: TGTGCCAGCAGAACCGGGACAGCGGGAAAACTGTTTTTT
j_call: TRBJ2-7; clone_size: once; cdr3_length: 15; d_call: TRBD1; v_call: TRBV5-1; cdr3_aa: CASRGKTGGTYEQYF; cdr3_nt: TGCGCCAGCAGGGGGAAGACAGGGGGCACCTACGAGCAGTACTTC
j_call: TRBJ1-3; clone_size: .; cdr3_length: 14; d_call: .; v_call: TRBV18; cdr3_aa: CASSPQYEGDTIYF; cdr3_nt: TGTGCCAGCTCACCGCAGTACGAGGGAGACACCATATATTTT
j_call: TRBJ2-5; clone_size: .; cdr3_length: 13; d_call: .; v_call: TRBV30; cdr3_aa: CAWSPVLAGTQYF; cdr3_nt: TGTGCCTGGAGTCCGGTCTTGGCGGGGACCCAGTACTTC
j_call: TRBJ1-4; clone_size: .; cdr3_length: 13; d_call: .; v_call: TRBV27; cdr3_aa: CASSLDSAGKLFF; cdr3_nt: TGTGCCAGCAGTTTAGACAGCGCAGGGAAACTGTTTTTT
j_call: TRBJ2-7; clone_size: .; cdr3_length: 16; d_call: .; v_call: TRBV6-1; cdr3_aa: CASSESGGRGFYEQYF; cdr3_nt: TGTGCCAGCAGTGAGTCAGGGGGGCGCGGGTTTTACGAGCAGTACTTC
j_call: TRBJ2-3; clone_size: .; cdr3_length: 14; d_call: TRBD1; v_call: TRBV29-1; cdr3_aa: CSVLGQSFADTQYF; cdr3_nt: TGCAGCGTTTTGGGACAGTCATTTGCAGATACGCAGTATTTT
j_call: TRBJ1-5; clone_size: .; cdr3_length: 12; d_call: .; v_call: TRBV12-3/TRBV12-4; cdr3_aa: CASSFSDQPQHF; cdr3_nt: TGTGCCAGCAGTTTCTCGGATCAGCCCCAGCATTTT
j_call: TRBJ2-7; clone_size: .; cdr3_length: 11; d_call: .; v_call: TRBV19; cdr3_aa: CATGVTEEQYF; cdr3_nt: TGTGCCACCGGGGTAACTGAGGAGCAGTACTTC
j_call: TRBJ2-7; clone_size: .; cdr3_length: 15; d_call: .; v_call: TRBV11-3; cdr3_aa: CASSPTGGSSYEQYF; cdr3_nt: TGTGCCAGCAGCCCGACGGGGGGCAGCTCCTACGAGCAGTACTTC
j_call: TRBJ2-5; clone_size: .; cdr3_length: 14; d_call: TRBD1; v_call: TRBV24-1; cdr3_aa: CATGGQGGQETQYF; cdr3_nt: TGTGCCACCGGAGGACAGGGGGGTCAAGAGACCCAGTACTTC
j_call: TRBJ2-1; clone_size: .; cdr3_length: 15; d_call: TRBD2; v_call: TRBV6-5; cdr3_aa: CASSYSVGRDNEQFF; cdr3_nt: TGTGCCAGCAGTTATTCCGTCGGGAGGGACAATGAGCAGTTCTTC
j_call: TRBJ2-3; clone_size: .; cdr3_length: 14; d_call: .; v_call: TRBV29-1; cdr3_aa: CSVVGRFSTDTQYF; cdr3_nt: TGCAGCGTTGTAGGCAGGTTTAGCACAGATACGCAGTATTTT
j_call: TRBJ2-3; clone_size: .; cdr3_length: 15; d_call: TRBD1; v_call: TRBV10-3; cdr3_aa: CATRSKQGAEDTQYF; cdr3_nt: TGTGCCACGAGATCAAAACAGGGGGCGGAAGATACGCAGTATTTT
j_call: TRBJ2-1; clone_size: .; cdr3_length: 14; d_call: .; v_call: TRBV7-9; cdr3_aa: CASSLGGVHNEQFF; cdr3_nt: TGTGCCAGCAGCTTGGGCGGGGTCCACAATGAGCAGTTCTTC
j_call: TRBJ2-7; clone_size: .; cdr3_length: 15; d_call: TRBD1; v_call: TRBV19; cdr3_aa: CASSPAGTGEYEQYF; cdr3_nt: TGTGCCAGTAGCCCTGCCGGGACAGGAGAATACGAGCAGTACTTC
j_call: TRBJ1-1; clone_size: .; cdr3_length: 12; d_call: .; v_call: TRBV29-1; cdr3_aa: CSVWGHATEAFF; cdr3_nt: TGCAGCGTTTGGGGCCACGCCACTGAAGCTTTCTTT
j_call: TRBJ1-1; clone_size: .; cdr3_length: 14; d_call: .; v_call: TRBV5-6; cdr3_aa: CASSWGVRNIEAFF; cdr3_nt: TGTGCCAGCAGCTGGGGGGTGCGGAATATTGAAGCTTTCTTT
j_call: TRBJ2-7; clone_size: few; cdr3_length: 14; d_call: TRBD2; v_call: TRBV10-3; cdr3_aa: CATDSGGSSYEQYF; cdr3_nt: TGTGCCACCGATAGCGGGGGAAGCTCCTACGAGCAGTACTTC
j_call: TRBJ1-1; clone_size: .; cdr3_length: 13; d_call: .; v_call: TRBV5-1; cdr3_aa: CASTTDRNTEAFF; cdr3_nt: TGCGCCAGCACCACAGACCGCAACACTGAAGCTTTCTTT
j_call: TRBJ1-1; clone_size: .; cdr3_length: 13; d_call: .; v_call: TRBV24-1; cdr3_aa: CATSPGSNTEAFF; cdr3_nt: TGTGCCACCAGTCCCGGGTCGAACACTGAAGCTTTCTTT
j_call: TRBJ2-3; clone_size: many; cdr3_length: 16; d_call: .; v_call: TRBV4-1; cdr3_aa: CASSQAIQPSTDTQYF; cdr3_nt: TGCGCCAGCAGCCAAGCAATACAGCCTTCCACAGATACGCAGTATTTT